Listed here are 10 T cell receptor beta chains from one sample, sequenced in a study of identical twins. TCRdb itself ran the 5' RACE reads through MiXCR, one entry per CDR3 protein. Counted here are about 190,000 distinct CDR3 sequences, more than 15% occurring once; the ten biggest clones make up 40%. This sample also belongs to another study, concerning T cells expressing NK-cell markers.

Sequenced sample: CD8+ T cells sorted from blood. Receptor source: a young woman in good health.

This chain connects TRBV7-2 to TRBJ2-1; D perhaps matches TRBD2 (5 bases). The V gene lost 1 base and the J gene lost 6 bases, with 10 bases spanning the gap. This CDR3 contains 14 residues. Germline loops: CDR1 SGHTA, CDR2 FQGNSA. The CDR3 reads CASSLEAVGNEQFF. The CDR3 bases are TGTGCCAGCAGCTTAGAAGCGGTCGGCAATGAGCAGTTCTTC.

The gene calls are TRBV5-6 and TRBJ2-5, with 15 positions matching TRBD2. Per the germline V gene, CDR1 is SGHDT and CDR2 is YYEEEE. The CDR3 extends over 17 amino acids. The V and J ends lost 3 bases and 0 bases, in that order; junction bases with no gene match: 3. The chain's CDR3 is CASSSGLAGGYQETQYF. The CDR3 DNA follows: TGTGCCAGCAGCTCTGGACTAGCGGGGGGGTACCAAGAGACCCAGTACTTC.

The V call is TRBV12-3 or TRBV12-4, the J call TRBJ1-1, with D hard to call. This CDR3 contains 13 residues. Trimming cost V 6 bases and J 1 base, with 9 bases left between them. CDR3 nucleotide sequence: TGTGCCAGCAGCCCCGGGTGGAACACTGAAGCTTTCTTT. As protein: CASSPGWNTEAFF.

The rearrangement joins TRBV7-8 to TRBJ2-7; D uncertain. There are 12 residues in the CDR3. Deletions cut 5 bases from V and 5 bases from J, with 10 bases between. Germline values: CDR1 SGHVS, CDR2 FQNEAQ. CDR3 protein: CASSTSRHEQYF. The CDR3 DNA follows: TGTGCCAGCAGCACCAGCCGGCACGAGCAGTACTTC.

The chain couples TRBV5-1 to TRBJ1-6; weak D call: TRBD1 (5 bases). The CDR3 contains 16 residues. V gave up 0 bases and J gave up 8 bases, with 15 bases separating them. From germline, CDR1 is SGHRS and CDR2 YFSETQ. The CDR3 here is CASSLASGVWHSPLHF. CDR3 nucleotide sequence: TGCGCCAGCAGCTTGGCGTCGGGGGTATGGCATTCACCCCTCCACTTT.

This clonotype came up many times. The chain is built from TRBV9 and TRBJ2-7; 7 bases align to TRBD2. Germline-derived CDR1 and CDR2 are SGDLS and YYNGEE. V shed 6 bases and J 4 bases; nucleotides not matched to a gene: 7. CDR3 length: 13 amino acids. The CDR3 DNA sequence: TGTGCCAGCACCCCACCCGGGGGGTACGAGCAGTACTTC. Encoded protein: CASTPPGGYEQYF.

The chain recombines TRBV6-2 or TRBV6-3 with TRBJ2-2; D is possibly TRBD1 or TRBD2 (5 bases each). The CDR3 is 14 amino acids. The germline V and J ends were trimmed by 2 bases and 3 bases, with 7 bases remaining between them. CDR1 and CDR2 (germline): MNHEY, SVGEGT. This CDR3 reads CASSYGTDTGELFF. The CDR3 DNA reads TGTGCCAGCAGTTACGGGACCGACACCGGGGAGCTGTTTTTT.

V and J are TRBV12-3 or TRBV12-4 and TRBJ2-5; possibly TRBD1 for D (6 bases). V lost 6 bases to trimming and J lost 5 bases, with 19 bases between them. This CDR3 has 15 amino acids. DNA of the CDR3: TGTGCCAGCAGCCGATACCGAGGGGGAATGGAGACCCAGTACTTC. Translating it yields CASSRYRGGMETQYF.

This clonotype turned up a few times. The rearrangement links TRBV11-2 to TRBJ1-1; D ambiguous. The CDR3 loop spans 14 amino acids. The V end lost 2 bases, the J end lost 1 base, and 8 bases lay between the germline ends. Germline assignment: CDR1 SGHAT and CDR2 FQNNGV. The CDR3 DNA reads TGTGCCAGCAGCTTATACCCAGGGAACACTGAAGCTTTCTTT. This gives the protein CASSLYPGNTEAFF.

J is TRBJ2-2 and V is TRBV28; TRBD2 aligns across 7 bases. Per germline, CDR1 MDHEN and CDR2 SYDVKM. The CDR3 runs to 13 residues. The V segment lost 11 bases and the J segment 4 bases; nucleotides outside the gene matches: 7. The CDR3 bases are TGTGCCGGACTTTCGGGGGGCACCGGGGAGCTGTTTTTT. It specifies CAGLSGGTGELFF.